The 26 T cell receptor beta chains listed next were all sequenced from one sample in a study of patients and donors after allogeneic stem cell transplantation. TCRdb re-analysed the RT-PCR reads in MiXCR, keeping a single row per CDR3 protein. In the table there are about a million distinct CDR3 sequences, about 20% of which are singletons. Sequences were obtained from blood, either unsorted or a sorted T cell fraction (not recorded which). Source of these receptors: a human donor who was either an allogeneic HSCT recipient or a stem cell or donor lymphocyte infusion donor (not recorded which). It is not recorded whose cells these are; they may come from a transplant donor.

The genes are TRBV11-3 and TRBJ2-1; tentative D call: TRBD1 (6 bases). CDR1 SGHNT and CDR2 YENEEA come from the germline V gene. The CDR3 spans 16 residues. Trimming pared 2 bases from V and 2 bases from J, leaving 13 bases between. CDR3 bases: TGTGCCAGCAGCTTATTGGACAGTTGGACCTACAATGAGCAGTTCTTC. Protein product: CASSLLDSWTYNEQFF.

This clonotype was seen only a few times. The rearrangement joins TRBV7-9 to TRBJ1-1; TRBD1 agrees at 9 bases. With V trimmed by 3 bases and J by 3 bases, 5 bases remained unmatched. Germline V gene sequence: CDR1 SEHNR, CDR2 FQNEAQ (reference sequence). The CDR3 contains 15 residues. For the CDR3, the DNA is TGTGCCAGCAGCTTCGGACAGGGGATATACACTGAAGCTTTCTTT. Protein sequence: CASSFGQGIYTEAFF.

The chain couples TRBV6-4 to TRBJ2-3; either TRBD1 or TRBD2 may supply D (5 bases each). CDR1 and CDR2 from the germline V gene are MRHNA and SNTAGT. V was shortened by 6 bases and J by 2 bases, with 18 bases between the two germline ends. The CDR3 is 16 amino acids. CDR3 amino acids: CASSRLGVTHTDTQYF. The DNA of the CDR3 is TGTGCCAGCAGCCGACTGGGGGTGACTCACACAGATACGCAGTATTTT.

This clonotype came up a few times. V usage is TRBV5-5 and J usage is TRBJ2-5, with a tentative D call TRBD1 (6 bases). V was clipped by 0 bases and J by 2 bases, with 17 bases between them. This CDR3 comprises 17 residues. Germline V gives CDR1 SGHKS, CDR2 YYEKEE (reference sequence). The CDR3 DNA sequence: TGTGCCAGCAGCTTGGGCCGAACAACAGGGTTACAAGAGACCCAGTACTTC. Translation gives CASSLGRTTGLQETQYF.

This clonotype was counted only a few times. The chain has TRBV7-9 and TRBJ2-7; no clear D. The CDR3 contains 13 residues. Between the trimmed V and J ends, which lost 4 bases and 8 bases, there was a span of 15 bases. CDR1 and CDR2 (germline): SEHNR, FQNEAQ (reference sequence). The CDR3 sequence: CASSSARSPQQYF. The CDR3 DNA reads TGTGCCAGCAGCTCGGCTAGGTCCCCACAGCAGTACTTC.

The rearrangement links TRBV28 to TRBJ2-4; possibly TRBD1 for D (5 bases). The CDR3 totals 13 residues. CDR1 is MDHEN and CDR2 is SYDVKM in the germline V gene. V was clipped by 2 bases and J by 7 bases, with 9 bases between them. CDR3 region: CASSLGRANIQYF. For the CDR3, the DNA is TGTGCCAGCAGTTTAGGCAGGGCGAACATTCAGTACTTC.

The CDR3 DNA reads TGTGCCAGCAGCCCCGCGGCGGGGTTGGATACGCAGTATTTT. It specifies CASSPAAGLDTQYF. The chain is built from TRBV7-3 and TRBJ2-3; TRBD2 is a possible D gene (6 bases). This CDR3 spans 14 amino acids. Germline V gene lookup returns CDR1 SGHTA and CDR2 FQGTGA. V was trimmed by 5 bases and J by 6 bases, leaving 15 bases between them.

This clonotype was detected only a few times. The V gene is TRBV12-3 or TRBV12-4, the J gene TRBJ1-2, with D perhaps TRBD1 (5 bases). The CDR3 runs 15 residues. The V and J ends lost 5 bases and 4 bases respectively, with 17 bases between them. CDR3 amino acids: CASSPGTPGRYGYTF. Here the CDR3 DNA reads TGTGCCAGCAGTCCCGGGACCCCAGGTCGCTATGGCTACACCTTC.

V is TRBV6-2 or TRBV6-3 and J is TRBJ1-5; D possibly corresponds to TRBD1 (6 bases). Trimming removed 2 bases at V and 12 bases at J, with 11 bases between. The CDR3 covers 12 residues. Germline V gene lookup returns CDR1 MNHEY and CDR2 SVGEGT. CDR3 nucleotides: TGTGCCAGCAGTTACAGAAACAGGGACCAGCATTTT. Translating gives CASSYRNRDQHF.

The genes are TRBV3-1 and TRBJ2-5; D may be TRBD2 (6 bases). Between the trimmed V and J ends, which lost 4 bases and 1 base, there was a span of 13 bases. The CDR3 covers 15 residues. Germline V CDR1 and CDR2: LGHDT, YNNKEL (reference sequence). The CDR3 DNA is TGTGCCAGCAGCCCCCCATGGGAGGCCCAAGAGACCCAGTACTTC. This codes for CASSPPWEAQETQYF.

In its sample, this clonotype was seen a few times. The chain joins TRBV9 to TRBJ2-5; 9 bases are shared with TRBD2. The CDR3 runs to 15 residues. Germline trimming cut 6 bases from V and 4 bases from J; bases unmatched to any gene: 10. The germline gives CDR1 SGDLS, CDR2 YYNGEE. CDR3 coding DNA: TGTGCCAGCACCGAGCGGGGGGCCCGCGGAGAGACCCAGTACTTC. It encodes CASTERGARGETQYF.

There are many counts of this clonotype. A read error may produce the germline difference seen at one junction end. This chain connects TRBV7-9 to TRBJ1-1; 8 bases agree with TRBD1. The CDR3 consists of 15 residues. CDR1 and CDR2 from the germline V gene are SEHNR and FQNEAQ (reference sequence). The CDR3 region is CASSLGGQGRTEAFF. DNA for the CDR3: TGTGCCAGCAGTTTAGGTGGACAGGGTCGGACTGAAGCTTTCTTT.

The V call is TRBV30, the J call TRBJ2-7; 7 nucleotides match TRBD1. In germline, CDR1 is GTSNPN, CDR2 SVGIG (reference sequence). Trimming removed 7 bases from V and 5 bases from J; junction bases left unmatched: 5. CDR3 length: 11 residues. This CDR3 is CASDRVHEQYF. The CDR3, as DNA: TGTGCCTCCGACAGGGTCCACGAGCAGTACTTC.

There are a few counts of this clonotype. The chain has TRBV5-1 and TRBJ2-1, with TRBD2 matching 8 bases. This CDR3 is 15 amino acids long. J lost 9 bases, V lost 7 bases, and 15 bases had no gene match. Germline lookup yields CDR1 SGHRS and CDR2 YFSETQ. CDR3 region: CASGPRLAGSGEQFF. The CDR3 DNA follows: TGCGCCAGCGGCCCACGGCTAGCGGGCTCTGGTGAGCAGTTCTTC.

The J gene is TRBJ2-6, the V gene TRBV3-1; no clear D. CDR1 and CDR2 (germline): LGHDT, YNNKEL (reference sequence). The CDR3 sequence is 17 residues long. Trimming removed 0 bases at V and 4 bases at J, with 13 bases between. In DNA, the CDR3 is TGTGCCAGCAGCCAAGATGTTAACCTCGGCGGGGCCAACGTCCTGACTTTC. Its translation: CASSQDVNLGGANVLTF.

This clonotype was counted between two and nine times. The chain carries TRBV5-4 and TRBJ1-5; D unresolved. Germline values: CDR1 SGHNT, CDR2 YYREEE (reference sequence). CDR3 length equals 14 residues. V lost 4 bases and J 6 bases, leaving 14 bases between the germline ends. CDR3 region: CASSPDPLGQPQHF. CDR3 DNA: TGTGCCAGCAGCCCAGACCCCCTAGGTCAGCCCCAGCATTTT. The full variable domain, rest sourced from reference TRBV5-4 and TRBJ1-5, is ETGVTQSPTHLIKTRGQQVTLRCSSQSGHNTVSWYQQALGQGPQFIFQYYREEENGRGNFPPRFSGLQFPNYSSELNVNALELDDSALYLCASSPDPLGQPQHFGDGTRLSIL.

This clonotype was observed many times. This chain joins TRBV4-2 and TRBJ2-7; 8 nucleotides align to TRBD2. From germline, CDR1 is LGHNA and CDR2 YNFKEQ. This CDR3 is built from 15 residues. After removal of 1 base from V and 4 bases from J, the junction contained 6 bases not matched to a gene. The CDR3 protein is CASSQGGAGEYEQYF. CDR3 DNA sequence: TGTGCCAGCAGCCAAGGAGGAGCGGGGGAGTACGAGCAGTACTTC.

This clonotype was picked up a small number of times. The gene calls are TRBV25-1 and TRBJ2-1, with D maybe TRBD2 (5 bases). Trimming pared 0 bases from V and 7 bases from J, leaving 13 bases between. CDR3 size: 15 residues. Per germline, CDR1 MGHDK and CDR2 SYGVNS. CDR3 in DNA: TGTGCCAGCAGTGAATATGACCTAGCTTCGAATGAGCAGTTCTTC. This codes for CASSEYDLASNEQFF.

This clonotype was seen repeatedly, ten times or more. V and J are TRBV29-1 and TRBJ2-3; D is perhaps TRBD2 (6 bases). Deletions cut 2 bases from V and 5 bases from J, with 11 bases between. CDR3 length: 13 residues. Germline V lookup: CDR1 SQVTM, CDR2 ANQGSEA. CDR3 sequence: CSVELPGGDTQYF. In DNA, the CDR3 is TGCAGCGTTGAACTCCCCGGGGGAGATACGCAGTATTTT.

This rearrangement joins TRBV3-1 to TRBJ1-2; TRBD1 might be the D (5 bases). Germline V CDR1 and CDR2: LGHDT, YNNKEL (reference sequence). CDR3 length equals 15 residues. Trimming stripped 4 bases from V and 8 bases from J, with 20 bases between. The CDR3 is CASSPSLMTVNGYTF. DNA for the CDR3: TGTGCCAGCAGCCCCTCCCTTATGACAGTCAACGGCTACACCTTC.

This clonotype was found a few times. V usage is TRBV20-1 and J usage is TRBJ2-5, with D possibly being TRBD2 (5 bases). The CDR3 is 18 amino acids. Trimming pared 1 base from V and 5 bases from J, leaving 26 bases between. The germline CDR1 and CDR2 sequences are DFQATT and SNEGSKA (reference sequence). CDR3 in DNA: TGCAGTGCTAGAGCCGGACGCGGAAGAGGGCCGGGGTCCGAGACCCAGTACTTC. It yields the protein CSARAGRGRGPGSETQYF.

The genes are TRBV6-1 and TRBJ1-1; D unclear. The V end was cut by 6 bases, the J end by 3 bases, with 11 bases between. Germline CDR1 MNHNS, CDR2 SASEGT. The CDR3 totals 13 residues. The CDR3 loop is CASRSRLDTEAFF. The DNA for the CDR3 is TGTGCCAGCAGGTCAAGGTTGGACACTGAAGCTTTCTTT.

V gene TRBV20-1 combines with J gene TRBJ2-1; D not certain. The germline V gene encodes CDR1 DFQATT and CDR2 SNEGSKA (reference sequence). V dropped 7 bases and J dropped 13 bases, with 20 bases sitting between them. The CDR3 sequence is 12 residues long. CDR3 region: CSVGASVGNQFF. CDR3 DNA: TGCAGTGTAGGAGCCTCTGTAGGCAATCAGTTCTTC.

The V call is TRBV5-1, the J call TRBJ2-1, with D maybe TRBD2 (6 bases). This CDR3 spans 14 amino acids. V lost 2 bases, J lost 9 bases, and 15 bases lay in between. CDR1 is SGHRS, CDR2 YFSETQ, per germline. This chain's CDR3 is CASSFGQTGGEQFF. The CDR3 region has the DNA TGCGCCAGCAGCTTTGGCCAAACCGGGGGTGAGCAGTTCTTC.

The chain couples TRBV20-1 to TRBJ1-2, with 8 bases identical to TRBD1. Germline trimming cut 2 bases from V and 4 bases from J; bases unmatched to any gene: 6. The CDR3 extends over 14 amino acids. Germline V gene sequence: CDR1 DFQATT, CDR2 SNEGSKA (reference sequence). The CDR3, as DNA: TGCAGTGCTAGATATGGACAGGGAGGCTATGGCTACACCTTC. Protein: CSARYGQGGYGYTF.

The V call is TRBV24-1, the J call TRBJ1-2, with TRBD1 matching over 7 bases. Per germline, CDR1 KGHDR and CDR2 SFDVKD. V shed 4 bases, J shed 6 bases, and the junction held 4 bases outside the gene matches. The length of the CDR3 is 13 residues. The CDR3 nucleotides are TGTGCCACCAGTGAGTCCGGGACAGATGGCTACACCTTC. Protein: CATSESGTDGYTF.